Listed here is a single TCR beta chain. Its target is not known. The CDR3 is made up of 14 amino acids. In germline, CDR1 is DFQATT, CDR2 SNEGSKA (reference sequence). V was pared by 4 bases and J by 4 bases, with 16 bases between. TCRdb reanalysed the RT-PCR reads using MiXCR and keeps one entry per CDR3 protein. The sample records around 490,000 distinct CDR3 sequences, approximately 7.7% being singletons. This sample was included in a study of response to subunit inactivated influenza vaccine. Whole-study results and caveats: The authors offered the suggestion that each seasonal influenza vaccination recruits few new T cells.

The input for sequencing was PBMCs from blood, taken roughly 24 months after vaccination. J is TRBJ1-1 and V is TRBV20-1, with a weak D call TRBD1 (6 bases). The origin of this receptor is a man between 50 and 69 years old who received an inactivated influenza vaccine. In nucleotides, the CDR3 is TGCAGTGCTACTGTGTGGGGGGCGAGCACTGAAGCTTTCTTT. It encodes CSATVWGASTEAFF.